These 17 T cell receptor beta chains were all obtained from the same sample, sequenced in a study of tumor-infiltrating lymphocytes in primary liver carcinoma. Germline DNA was also extracted, and blood RNA derived from unsorted whole blood. A primer in the constant region served to generate TCR beta cDNA from 450 to 600 ng of total RNA. TCR beta libraries came from three nested multiplex PCR rounds using slightly modified ARM-PCR. The first two PCR rounds used TRBV1-TRBV30 forward primers with a C-beta reverse primer, roughly 11 cycles each. TCRdb redid the calling of the multiplex PCR reads with MiXCR, one entry per CDR3 protein. Of fewer than 250,000 distinct CDR3 sequences in the sample, less than 65% were seen once. The sample consisted of peripheral blood. The receptors derive from a woman in her fifties or sixties with primary liver carcinoma and hepatitis B virus infection.

This clonotype was picked up many times. The V gene is TRBV5-5, the J gene TRBJ1-4; D not resolved. This CDR3 is 14 amino acids long. CDR1 and CDR2 from the germline V gene are SGHKS and YYEKEE (reference sequence). V lost 2 bases and J lost 5, with 10 bases in between. Here the CDR3 reads CASSLGGLNEKLFF. The CDR3 DNA follows: TGTGCCAGCAGCTTAGGAGGGCTGAATGAAAAACTGTTTTTT.

This chain joins TRBV5-1 and TRBJ2-7; TRBD1 aligns across 7 bases. There are 16 residues in the CDR3. V was pared by 3 bases and J by 2 bases, with 11 bases of the junction left unmatched. Per germline, CDR1 SGHRS and CDR2 YFSETQ. The CDR3 DNA reads TGCGCCAGCAGCTCGGTGGACAGGTCCCCCACCTACGAGCAGTACTTC. Its protein is CASSSVDRSPTYEQYF.

A note on this clonotype: A single base separates this from a much larger clone, so it may be a read error. The V and J genes are TRBV12-3 or TRBV12-4 and TRBJ1-6; TRBD1 matches 7 bases. The CDR3 is 15 amino acids. The CDR3 bases are TGTGTCAGCAGCCCACAGGGGACCATGGGTTCACCCCTCCACTTT. Translating it yields CVSSPQGTMGSPLHF.

On this clonotype itself: This sequence may be a read error, since a much larger clone differs from it by one base. The J gene is TRBJ1-2, the V gene TRBV12-3 or TRBV12-4; the D gene is possibly TRBD1 (6 bases). CDR3 length equals 13 residues. The CDR3 sequence is CASSLGTAYGYIF. For the CDR3, the DNA is TGTGCCAGCAGTTTAGGGACAGCTTATGGCTACATCTTC.

A remark on this clonotype: A much larger clone differs by one base, so this may be a read error. The chain carries TRBV6-6 and TRBJ2-2; perhaps D is TRBD1 or TRBD2 (5 bases each). V was trimmed by 11 bases and J by 3 bases, leaving 13 bases between them. The germline V gene has CDR1 MNHNY and CDR2 SVGAGI (reference sequence). The CDR3 consists of 13 residues. The CDR3 DNA reads TGTGCCTCCCGGGACGCGGACACCGGGGAGCTGTTTTTT. This sequence encodes CASRDADTGELFF.

Concerning this clonotype: A read error is possible here, since a much larger clone lies one base away. V gene TRBV14 combines with J gene TRBJ2-7; TRBD1 or TRBD2 may be the D gene (6 bases each). The germline gives CDR1 SGHDN, CDR2 FVKESK. The CDR3 has 12 amino acids. The CDR3 region has the DNA TGTGTCAGCAGCCAAGGCGGGACAACGCAGTACTTC. Translating it yields CVSSQGGTTQYF.

The genes are TRBV5-4 and TRBJ2-3; D is unresolved. This CDR3 region has 13 residues. With 1 base removed from V and 2 bases from J, the gap between germline ends came to 5 bases. Germline CDR1 reads SGHNT; CDR2 reads YYREEE (reference sequence). The CDR3 DNA sequence: TGTGCCAGCAGCTTGTTACCCACAGATACGCAGTATTTT. This encodes CASSLLPTDTQYF.

This clonotype has more than one count but fewer than ten. The chain carries TRBV4-2 and TRBJ2-7; D remains ambiguous. Germline V gene lookup returns CDR1 LGHNA and CDR2 YNFKEQ. With 4 bases removed from V and 6 bases from J, the gap between germline ends came to 13 bases. The CDR3 is 13 amino acids. CDR3 DNA: TGTGCCAGCAGCCGAGCTCTTAAGACCGAGCAGTACTTC. Residues: CASSRALKTEQYF.

This clonotype was counted many times. V usage is TRBV12-3 or TRBV12-4 and J usage is TRBJ2-1, with D perhaps TRBD2 (6 bases). Trimming removed 6 bases from V and 6 bases from J, with 12 bases in between. The CDR3 covers 13 residues. The CDR3 is CASRSYGGNEQFF. CDR3 sequence (DNA): TGTGCCAGCAGGTCCTACGGGGGCAATGAGCAGTTCTTC.

This clonotype was seen repeatedly, ten times or more. This chain uses TRBV5-4 with TRBJ1-1, with TRBD1 identical over 10 bases. V trimming: 4 bases; J trimming: 5 bases; junction bases outside the gene matches: 5. This CDR3 spans 14 amino acids. The V gene's germline CDR1 is SGHNT and CDR2 YYREEE (reference sequence). The chain's CDR3 is CASSGRDRGTEAFF. The CDR3 bases are TGTGCCAGCAGCGGCCGGGACAGGGGAACTGAAGCTTTCTTT.

This chain links TRBV12-3 or TRBV12-4 with TRBJ1-5; D remains unclear. The CDR3 has 15 amino acids. V was clipped by 8 bases and J by 0 bases, with 14 bases between them. The DNA for the CDR3 is TGTGCCAGCCAGCCGTCGACATCTAGCAATCAGCCCCAGCATTTT. Protein: CASQPSTSSNQPQHF.

In regard to this clonotype: A much larger clone differs from this one at a single base, so this may be a read error. The chain joins TRBV29-1 to TRBJ2-6; 11 bases are shared with TRBD1. This CDR3 contains 17 residues. J was trimmed by 2 bases and V by 4 bases; bases with no gene match: 7. Germline V gene sequence: CDR1 SQVTM, CDR2 ANQGSEA. The CDR3 spells CSVAGDRGATGANVLTF. CDR3 sequence (DNA): TGCAGCGTTGCCGGGGACAGGGGGGCTACTGGGGCCAACGTCCTGACTTTC.

This clonotype was found many times. The genes are TRBV14 and TRBJ1-2; 7 positions match TRBD1. This CDR3 spans 16 amino acids. Trimming took 0 bases from V and 6 from J; bases not matched to a gene: 10. CDR1 is SGHDN, CDR2 FVKESK, per germline. As DNA, the CDR3 is TGTGCCAGCAGCCAAGAACGACAGGGCCTTGTCGATGGCTACACCTTC. Protein sequence: CASSQERQGLVDGYTF.

Note on this clonotype: Given the absence of the conserved phenylalanine or tryptophan at the CDR3 end, a read error is likely. The limits of the CDR3 on the DNA are not certain, so only TCRdb's listed CDR3 is given. The V gene is TRBV29-1, the J gene TRBJ2-2; the table's TRBD1 call for D was not verified on the DNA. The germline CDR1 and CDR2 sequences are SQVTM and ANQGSEA. The CDR3 contains 12 residues when both ends are counted. The CDR3 protein is CSGGQGSGELFS.

A note on this clonotype: A single base separates this from a much larger clone, so it may be a read error. The J gene is TRBJ1-6, the V gene TRBV6-5, with D perhaps matching TRBD1 (6 bases). The CDR3 length is 16 residues. The germline gives CDR1 MNHEY, CDR2 SVGAGI. The CDR3 region is CASSPLRTAHEAPIHF. Written as DNA, the CDR3 is TGTGCCAGCAGCCCCCTCCGGACAGCTCACGAGGCACCCATCCACTTT.

Turning to this clonotype: Germline and junction disagree at one end, which may indicate a read error. V gene TRBV5-1 combines with J gene TRBJ2-1; 12 positions match TRBD2. This CDR3 contains 13 residues. Looked up from germline, CDR1 is SGHRS and CDR2 is YFSETQ. CDR3 bases: TGCGCCAGCAACTTGGGGACTAGCGGGGAGCAGTTCTTC. Protein: CASNLGTSGEQFF.

Turning to this clonotype: No conserved phenylalanine or tryptophan ends this CDR3, so it is likely a read error. V and J are TRBV11-2 and TRBJ2-7, with TRBD1 identical over 8 bases. The V gene's germline CDR1 is SGHAT and CDR2 FQNNGV. The CDR3 has 17 amino acids. The CDR3 DNA sequence: TGTGCCAGTAGCTTAGCCTTCGGGTCGGACAGGGTGTGGGAGCAGTACTAC. Its protein product is CASSLAFGSDRVWEQYY.